A selection of T cell receptor beta chains follows, all from one sample in a study of glioma-infiltrating T cells after dendritic cell vaccination. Method: immunoSEQ multiplex PCR; TCRdb's copy keeps in-frame clones and lacks some. The sample lists 90,000 to 100,000 clones; about 80% were seen once. Specimen: blood, collected before dendritic cell vaccination. The receptors were gathered from a human donor with glioblastoma. Each CDR3 is given with its conserved first and last residue. D genes are given only for firm matches. The size of a clone is reported for some rows only, either as once, few or many, or as a class for expanded clones.

clone_size | j_call | d_call | v_call | cdr3_nt | cdr3_aa
NA | TRBJ2-7 | TRBD1 | TRBV5-6 | TGTGCCAGCAGCTCGGGACAGGGGCTCGAGCAGTACTTC | CASSSGQGLEQYF
NA | TRBJ1-1 | TRBD1 | TRBV2 | TGTGCCAGCGGTCTCGCCCCCCCGGGACAGGCACTTGGCGCTGAAGCTTTCTTT | CASGLAPPGQALGAEAFF
many | TRBJ2-3 | TRBD2 | TRBV9 | TGTGCCAGCAGCGTAGCCTCCCTGACTAGCGGCATCCCAGATACGCAGTATTTT | CASSVASLTSGIPDTQYF
NA | TRBJ1-5 | NA | TRBV19 | TGTGCCAGTAGTAAGAGGGCGCACCAGAGTGATCAGCCCCAGCATTTT | CASSKRAHQSDQPQHF
NA | TRBJ1-1 | TRBD1 | TRBV2 | TGTGCTACCACAGGGGGCACTGAAGCTTTCTTT | CATTGGTEAFF
once | TRBJ1-1 | NA | TRBV15 | TGTGCCACCAGCAGAGATGGGGGGACTGAAGCTTTCTTT | CATSRDGGTEAFF
once | TRBJ1-1 | TRBD1 | TRBV18 | TGTGCCAGCTCACCGACAGGGGTCTCGAACACTGAAGCTTTCTTT | CASSPTGVSNTEAFF
few | TRBJ1-3 | TRBD1 | TRBV6-5 | TGTGCCAGCAGTTCCGGACAGGGGGGATCTGGAAACACCATATATTTT | CASSSGQGGSGNTIYF
once | TRBJ2-3 | TRBD2 | TRBV5-8 | TGTGCCAGCAGCGTGGAATCCACACTAGCGGGAGTAATGGATACGCAGTATTTT | CASSVESTLAGVMDTQYF
NA | TRBJ1-1 | NA | TRBV7-2 | TGTGCCAGCAGCTTTGGAAGGGGAAGCACTGAAGCTTTCTTT | CASSFGRGSTEAFF
NA | TRBJ1-1 | NA | TRBV21-1 | TGTGCCAGTCTAATGGGGGGGTGGAACACTGAAGCTTTCTTT | CASLMGGWNTEAFF
NA | TRBJ1-1 | NA | TRBV6-5 | TGTGCCAGCAGAGAAGACTTGAACACTGAAGCTTTCTTT | CASREDLNTEAFF
NA | TRBJ2-3 | NA | TRBV27 | TGTGCCAGCAATTTGAGTAGCTCAAACACAGATACGCAGTATTTT | CASNLSSSNTDTQYF
NA | TRBJ2-1 | NA | TRBV20-1 | TGCAGTACTACAGGGTGGAATGAGCAGTTCTTC | CSTTGWNEQFF
NA | TRBJ2-7 | TRBD1 | TRBV27 | TGTGCCAGCAGTTCCGGGACAGGGGGATACGAGCAGTACTTC | CASSSGTGGYEQYF
NA | TRBJ1-3 | NA | TRBV9 | TGTGCCAGCAGCCCAAGGGACTACTCTGGAAACACCATATATTTT | CASSPRDYSGNTIYF
NA | TRBJ1-2 | TRBD1 | TRBV7-9 | TGTGCCAGCAGCTTATCAGCCGGGACAGGGGGCTTTTGGAACTATGGCTACACCTTC | CASSLSAGTGGFWNYGYTF
NA | TRBJ2-3 | TRBD2 | TRBV5-1 | TGCGCCAGCAGCTTGCTAGCGGGGCGCACAGATACGCAGTATTTT | CASSLLAGRTDTQYF
NA | TRBJ2-1 | TRBD2 | TRBV2 | TGTGCCAGTGGGGGTAGCGGGGGATACTACAATGAGCAGTTCTTC | CASGGSGGYYNEQFF
once | TRBJ1-6 | NA | TRBV19 | TGTGCCAGTAGTATTCGTGGCGGGAATTCACCCCTCCACTTT | CASSIRGGNSPLHF
NA | TRBJ1-2 | TRBD1 | TRBV5-1 | TGCGCCAGCAGCACCCCGACAGGGGGATATGGCTACACCTTC | CASSTPTGGYGYTF
NA | TRBJ2-3 | NA | TRBV2 | TGTGCCTTCCACCTGTCGGGGTTTACGCAGTATTTT | CAFHLSGFTQYF
NA | TRBJ2-5 | TRBD1 | TRBV27 | TGTGCCAGCAGTTTCCCCGGACAGGGCGAGACCCAGTACTTC | CASSFPGQGETQYF
few | TRBJ2-7 | TRBD2 | TRBV13 | TGTGCCAGCAGCCTAGCGGGAGGGGCGGGCCCCTCCTACGAGCAGTACTTC | CASSLAGGAGPSYEQYF
NA | TRBJ2-7 | NA | TRBV20-1 | TGCAGTGCTGTGGGACAATACGAGCAGTACTTC | CSAVGQYEQYF
NA | TRBJ1-5 | TRBD1 | TRBV2 | TGTGCCAGCAGTGGACAGGGGCTGGGGAATCAGCCCCAGCATTTT | CASSGQGLGNQPQHF
NA | TRBJ2-3 | TRBD2 | TRBV4-1 | TGCGCCAGCAGCCAAGAATCGACTAGCGGGCTGTACTTGCAGTATTTT | CASSQESTSGLYLQYF
NA | TRBJ1-2 | TRBD1 | TRBV5-1 | TGCGCCAGCAGCCCTGACAGGGCCACGAACTATGGCTACACCTTC | CASSPDRATNYGYTF
NA | TRBJ1-2 | TRBD1 | TRBV6-1 | TGTGCCAGCAGTGATAGGACAGGGAACTATGGCTACACCTTC | CASSDRTGNYGYTF
NA | TRBJ1-3 | NA | TRBV28 | TGTGCCAGCAGTTCAGCTGGACAGAACTCTGGAAACACCATATATTTT | CASSSAGQNSGNTIYF
NA | TRBJ1-3 | TRBD1 | TRBV6-1 | TGTGCCAGCAGCCGACAGGGAACTGCTGGAAACACCATATATTTT | CASSRQGTAGNTIYF
once | TRBJ2-3 | TRBD2 | TRBV2 | TGTGCCAGCAGTCCTCTAGCGGGGAGCACAGATACGCAGTATTTT | CASSPLAGSTDTQYF